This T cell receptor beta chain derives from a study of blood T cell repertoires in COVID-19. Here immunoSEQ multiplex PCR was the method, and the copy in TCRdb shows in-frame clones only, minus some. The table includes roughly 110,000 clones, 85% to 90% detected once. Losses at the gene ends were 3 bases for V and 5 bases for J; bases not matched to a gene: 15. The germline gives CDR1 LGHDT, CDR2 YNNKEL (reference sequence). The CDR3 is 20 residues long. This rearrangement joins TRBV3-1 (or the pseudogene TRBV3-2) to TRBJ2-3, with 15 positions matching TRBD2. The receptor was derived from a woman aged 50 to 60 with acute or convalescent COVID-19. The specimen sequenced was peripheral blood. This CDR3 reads CASSHGTSGRLISLGDTQYF. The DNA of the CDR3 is TGTGCCAGCAGCCATGGGACTAGCGGGAGGTTAATTTCTTTGGGAGATACGCAGTATTTT.